A selection of T cell receptor beta chains follows, all from one sample in a study of blood T cell repertoires in COVID-19. The assay was immunoSEQ multiplex PCR, and TCRdb's table has in-frame clones only and misses some. The data show 30,000 to 40,000 clones, 70% to 90% seen once. Sequencing used peripheral blood. These receptors all come from a woman in her sixties or seventies with active COVID-19. CDR3s include the opening cysteine and the closing phenylalanine or tryptophan. Fields, in order: V gene, J gene, CDR3 protein.

V: TRBV7-2
J: TRBJ2-2
CDR3: CASSLLAGRSGELFF

V: TRBV18
J: TRBJ2-2
CDR3: CASSPPTSGSGELFF

V: TRBV7-2
J: TRBJ2-7
CDR3: CASSFGGTRTYEQYF

V: TRBV7-3
J: TRBJ1-1
CDR3: CASSLNPRTEAFF

V: TRBV10-1
J: TRBJ2-3
CDR3: CASSDRLGGGTDTQYF

V: TRBV10-3
J: TRBJ1-4
CDR3: CAIKGQAIDEKLFF

V: TRBV15
J: TRBJ2-6
CDR3: CATSRDPRGSDGANVLTF

V: TRBV6-5
J: TRBJ1-1
CDR3: CASSLIGTGNTEAFF

V: TRBV7-8
J: TRBJ2-7
CDR3: CASSGISGLAGGYEQYF

V: TRBV19
J: TRBJ2-3
CDR3: CASSPHWGRITDTQYF

V: TRBV18
J: TRBJ2-1
CDR3: CASSPGLAGGDEQFF

V: TRBV7-2
J: TRBJ2-7
CDR3: CASSLNQGSYEQYF

V: TRBV7-3
J: TRBJ2-3
CDR3: CASSEGPGTGGADTQYF

V: TRBV10-2
J: TRBJ2-3
CDR3: CASSLDRYTDTQYF

V: TRBV6-6
J: TRBJ2-7
CDR3: CASSYDGVIHEQYF

V: TRBV5-6
J: TRBJ1-1
CDR3: CASSFERDTEAFF

V: TRBV6-5
J: TRBJ2-7
CDR3: CASSYRIAGGYEQYF

V: TRBV27
J: TRBJ1-6
CDR3: CASSLKGAASIYNSPLHF

V: TRBV6-4
J: TRBJ2-1
CDR3: CASSAAGLAGARKLGGEQFF

V: TRBV29-1
J: TRBJ1-5
CDR3: CSVEEVRGKPQHF

V: TRBV6-2/TRBV6-3
J: TRBJ1-3
CDR3: CASSTRQGSGNTIYF

V: TRBV30
J: TRBJ1-1
CDR3: CAWRIIQGLNTEAFF

V: TRBV18
J: TRBJ2-1
CDR3: CASSPTSGGKYNEQFF

V: TRBV6-1
J: TRBJ2-1
CDR3: CASSEAKQGWSEQFF

V: TRBV7-9
J: TRBJ2-2
CDR3: CASRSLGATGELFF

V: TRBV18
J: TRBJ2-7
CDR3: CASSPGDRNYEQYF

V: TRBV4-3
J: TRBJ1-2
CDR3: CASSQDVRDSRGYTF

V: TRBV4-1
J: TRBJ2-5
CDR3: CASSQPREHQETQYF

V: TRBV10-3
J: TRBJ2-6
CDR3: CAIRFDSLGSGANVLTF

V: TRBV10-3
J: TRBJ1-3
CDR3: CATGPRTGRNTIYF

V: TRBV11-3
J: TRBJ2-4
CDR3: CASSPGGRGQGAPVDIQYF

V: TRBV29-1
J: TRBJ1-2
CDR3: CSVMTGGAGYTF

V: TRBV12-3/TRBV12-4
J: TRBJ1-1
CDR3: CASSLTGEAFF

V: TRBV5-4
J: TRBJ2-5
CDR3: CASSRNLAGGVQETQYF

V: TRBV6-5
J: TRBJ1-1
CDR3: CASSYSSRHWNTEAFF

V: TRBV6-5
J: TRBJ1-1
CDR3: CASSYSPRTLNTEAFF

V: TRBV5-1
J: TRBJ1-4
CDR3: CASSLGTGVSEKLFF

V: TRBV5-1
J: TRBJ1-1
CDR3: CASSRGQGSLNTEAFF

V: TRBV7-2
J: TRBJ1-4
CDR3: CASSRQGMSEKLFF

V: TRBV6-2/TRBV6-3
J: TRBJ2-1
CDR3: CASSSPGHSSYNEQFF

V: TRBV7-9
J: TRBJ2-3
CDR3: CASSPSGSTDTQYF

V: TRBV6-5
J: TRBJ1-6
CDR3: CASRDRDRGPPLHF

V: TRBV3-1/TRBV3-2
J: TRBJ2-3
CDR3: CASSQGGGADTQYF

V: TRBV19
J: TRBJ2-2
CDR3: CASTLFGGGGELFF

V: TRBV19
J: TRBJ2-2
CDR3: CASSTGVVASGYTGELFF

V: TRBV3-1/TRBV3-2
J: TRBJ1-6
CDR3: CASSRTGQGSPLHF

V: TRBV5-1
J: TRBJ2-2
CDR3: CASSLMGGPPRNTGELFF

V: TRBV28
J: TRBJ2-5
CDR3: CASSLLAGARGETQYF

V: TRBV5-1
J: TRBJ2-5
CDR3: CASSLAATPGETQYF

V: TRBV5-8
J: TRBJ2-5
CDR3: CASEPGQGTETQYF

V: TRBV6-5
J: TRBJ1-1
CDR3: CASSYGAAGDTEAFF

V: TRBV12-3/TRBV12-4
J: TRBJ1-3
CDR3: CASSFRSNTIYF

V: TRBV3-1/TRBV3-2
J: TRBJ2-3
CDR3: CASIHGDTQYF

V: TRBV5-8
J: TRBJ1-5
CDR3: CASSLVRRGAYTQPQHF

V: TRBV5-1
J: TRBJ2-6
CDR3: CASSPGQGFSGANVLTF

V: TRBV25-1
J: TRBJ2-7
CDR3: CASSADSYEQYF

V: TRBV20-1
J: TRBJ2-1
CDR3: CSASLVRDRDPGQFF

V: TRBV9
J: TRBJ2-5
CDR3: CASSLYATRETQYF

V: TRBV7-8
J: TRBJ1-2
CDR3: CASSFRVSDGYTF